These 25 T cell receptor beta chains were sequenced from one sample in a study of blood T cell repertoires in COVID-19 (dated by TCRdb to about 2020). The library was obtained by the immunoSEQ multiplex PCR assay. TCRdb's version of the immuneACCESS table is confined to in-frame rearrangements and falls short of the full clone set. An unresolved V gene accounts for under half of the shortfall where checked; the remainder is of unknown origin. Recorded for this sample are under 45,000 clones; 80% to 90% of them occurred a single time. The ten largest account for roughly 9.8% of the sample. Sequencing was done on a sample of peripheral blood. The receptor source for this set is a human donor in a cohort sampled during active COVID-19.

A single count supports this clone. J is TRBJ2-3 and V is TRBV7-6; D gene ambiguous. The germline V gene encodes CDR1 SGHVS and CDR2 FNYEAQ. The CDR3 runs to 13 residues. V lost 4 bases and J 4 bases, leaving 9 bases between the germline ends. In nucleotides, the CDR3 is TGTGCCAGCAGCTCAGCCCCGTCAGATACGCAGTATTTT. This translates into CASSSAPSDTQYF.

The V gene is TRBV6-5, the J gene TRBJ2-7; TRBD1 aligns across 10 bases. This CDR3 has 16 residues. V lost 2 bases, J lost 0 bases, and 4 bases stayed unmatched. Germline V lookup: CDR1 MNHEY, CDR2 SVGAGI. CDR3 in amino acids: CASSYPGTGVSYEQYF. Written as DNA, the CDR3 is TGTGCCAGCAGTTACCCCGGGACAGGGGTCTCCTACGAGCAGTACTTC.

The rearrangement joins TRBV6-6 to TRBJ2-1; D possibly corresponds to TRBD1 (6 bases). The germline CDR1 and CDR2 sequences are MNHNY and SVGAGI (reference sequence). Between the trimmed V and J ends, which lost 7 bases and 0 bases, there was a span of 16 bases. CDR3 size: 16 residues. The CDR3, as DNA: TGTGCCAGCAAGTATTCCAGGGGCCGCTCCTACAATGAGCAGTTCTTC. Translation gives CASKYSRGRSYNEQFF.

The CDR3 DNA sequence: TGTGCCAGCAGCCCCCAGTTGGGGGGGGGCCTAAATGAGCAGTTCTTC. The encoded protein is CASSPQLGGGLNEQFF. The rearrangement joins TRBV3-1 (or the pseudogene TRBV3-2) to TRBJ2-1; TRBD2 might be the D (7 bases). Trimming pared 4 bases from V and 7 bases from J, leaving 20 bases between. CDR1 is LGHDT, CDR2 YNNKEL, per germline (reference sequence). CDR3 length equals 16 residues.

A few counts support this clone. This chain connects TRBV5-1 to TRBJ2-2, with TRBD2 identical over 8 bases. Germline CDR1 and CDR2: SGHRS and YFSETQ. Trimming removed 2 bases from V and 1 base from J; junction bases left unmatched: 4. This CDR3 is built from 16 residues. The CDR3 reads CASSLVAGGNTGELFF. The CDR3 DNA sequence: TGCGCCAGCAGCTTAGTCGCGGGAGGGAACACCGGGGAGCTGTTTTTT.

The rearrangement joins TRBV6-5 to TRBJ1-1; D is unresolved. The CDR3 covers 13 residues. The germline V gene encodes CDR1 MNHEY and CDR2 SVGAGI. Trimming stripped 0 bases from V and 4 bases from J, with 6 bases between. CDR3 DNA: TGTGCCAGCAGTTACTCTGCCGGCACTGAAGCTTTCTTT. Its translation is CASSYSAGTEAFF.

The chain is built from TRBV7-2 and TRBJ2-3; the D is unclear. Trimming left V 2 bases short and J 4 bases short, with 10 bases between. The germline CDR1 and CDR2 sequences are SGHTA and FQGNSA. The CDR3 covers 14 residues. The CDR3 loop reads CASSLRRLADTQYF. In DNA form, the CDR3 reads TGTGCCAGCAGCTTAAGGCGGCTGGCAGATACGCAGTATTTT.

This chain uses TRBV11-2 with TRBJ2-4; maybe TRBD2 (6 bases). This CDR3 is 13 amino acids long. Germline V gene data show CDR1 as SGHAT and CDR2 as FQNNGV. V was trimmed by 1 base and J by 11 bases, leaving 12 bases between them. The CDR3 sequence: CASSLGGGVVQYF. The CDR3 DNA sequence: TGTGCCAGCAGCTTAGGAGGAGGGGTGGTTCAGTACTTC.

V gene TRBV4-1 combines with J gene TRBJ1-1, with TRBD1 matching 8 bases. The J segment lost 7 bases and the V segment lost 0 bases, leaving 10 bases of the junction unmatched. CDR3 length: 16 amino acids. Per germline, CDR1 MGHRA and CDR2 YSYEKL. CDR3 loop: CASSQEVTGVRVEAFF. CDR3 in DNA: TGCGCCAGCAGCCAAGAGGTGACAGGGGTTCGGGTTGAAGCTTTCTTT.

In nucleotides, the CDR3 is TGTGCCAGCAGCTCACAGGGGGGAGGCTCCTATAATTCACCCCTCCACTTT. This translates into CASSSQGGGSYNSPLHF. V usage is TRBV5-8 and J usage is TRBJ1-6; 8 bases are shared with TRBD1. The CDR3 is 17 residues long. Germline trimming cut 3 bases from V and 0 bases from J; bases unmatched to any gene: 5. Germline assignment: CDR1 SGHTS and CDR2 YDEGEE.

The V gene is TRBV28, the J gene TRBJ2-7; D remains ambiguous. CDR3 length equals 13 residues. The V and J ends lost 5 bases and 4 bases respectively, with 12 bases between them. The germline gives CDR1 MDHEN, CDR2 SYDVKM. The CDR3 DNA is TGTGCCAGCAGTCCCCCTACGTTTTACGAGCAGTACTTC. The encoded protein is CASSPPTFYEQYF.

This chain connects TRBV3-1 (or the pseudogene TRBV3-2) to TRBJ2-5, with TRBD1 matching over 8 bases. This CDR3 is 18 amino acids long. V trimming: 0 bases; J trimming: 4 bases; junction bases outside the gene matches: 13. Per germline, CDR1 LGHDT and CDR2 YNNKEL (reference sequence). CDR3 nucleotides: TGTGCCAGCAGCCAAGATTTCGGGCCCAGGGGGCGCGGAGAGACCCAGTACTTC. Encoded protein: CASSQDFGPRGRGETQYF.

This clone turned up a few times. The genes are TRBV18 and TRBJ1-1, with D possibly matching TRBD1 (5 bases). The CDR3 covers 14 residues. Per the germline V gene, CDR1 is KGHSH and CDR2 is LQKENI. Trimming stripped 3 bases from V and 6 bases from J, with 14 bases between. The CDR3: CASSPLRGTAEAFF. DNA of the CDR3: TGTGCCAGCTCACCCCTTAGGGGAACGGCTGAAGCTTTCTTT.

The rearrangement joins TRBV19 to TRBJ2-2; 8 bases map to TRBD1. The ends lost 8 bases at V and 6 bases at J; junction bases unmatched: 11. Germline loops: CDR1 LNHDA, CDR2 SQIVND (reference sequence). The CDR3 covers 15 residues. CDR3 DNA sequence: TGTGCCAGTCGGGGGTCCTACAGGGGGGCCGGGGAGCTGTTTTTT. Amino acid sequence: CASRGSYRGAGELFF.

For this clone: Its ends do not fully match the called genes, so a read error is possible. The chain couples TRBV5-6 to TRBJ1-3, with D maybe TRBD1 (5 bases). The CDR3 totals 14 residues. Per germline, CDR1 SGHDT and CDR2 YYEEEE. This CDR3 is CASSLRGPGNIIYF. For the CDR3, the DNA is TGTGCCAGCAGCTTGAGGGGTCCCGGAAACATCATATATTTT.

This chain connects TRBV9 to TRBJ1-2; the match to TRBD1 covers 7 bases. In germline, CDR1 is SGDLS, CDR2 YYNGEE. V was pared by 4 bases and J by 9 bases, with 6 bases of the junction left unmatched. This CDR3 spans 12 amino acids. This CDR3 reads CASSPRQGRYTF. The CDR3 DNA follows: TGTGCCAGCAGCCCTCGACAGGGACGCTACACCTTC. The complete variable domain, with remaining parts taken from reference TRBV9 and TRBJ1-2, reads DSGVTQTPKHLITATGQRVTLRCSPRSGDLSVYWYQQSLDQGLQFLIQYYNGEERAKGNILERFSAQQFPDLHSELNLSSLELGDSALYFCASSPRQGRYTFGSGTRLTVV.

V gene TRBV5-5 combines with J gene TRBJ2-5; 8 positions match TRBD1. V lost 4 bases to trimming and J lost 3 bases; unmatched junction nucleotides: 14. Germline values: CDR1 SGHKS, CDR2 YYEKEE (reference sequence). The CDR3 length is 17 residues. Written as DNA, the CDR3 is TGTGCCAGCAGCGACCTGGCCTACAGGGGGGCGAAAGAGACCCAGTACTTC. It specifies CASSDLAYRGAKETQYF.

This clone was seen a few times. This chain links TRBV30 with TRBJ1-5, with unresolved D. The CDR3 has 15 amino acids. Between the trimmed V and J ends, which lost 0 bases and 0 bases, there was a span of 9 bases. Germline values: CDR1 GTSNPN, CDR2 SVGIG (reference sequence). This CDR3 is CAWSVPGVSNQPQHF. The CDR3 coding sequence is TGTGCCTGGAGTGTACCTGGAGTTAGCAATCAGCCCCAGCATTTT.

The chain carries TRBV7-9 and TRBJ1-1; D is undetermined. V lost 5 bases and J 4 bases, leaving 5 bases between the germline ends. Germline values: CDR1 SEHNR, CDR2 FQNEAQ (reference sequence). This CDR3 spans 11 amino acids. The CDR3: CASSTTTEAFF. As DNA, the CDR3 is TGTGCCAGCAGCACAACCACTGAAGCTTTCTTT.

In this sample, this clone turned up a few times. This rearrangement joins TRBV7-2 to TRBJ2-1; D not certain. V was pared by 1 base and J by 3 bases, with 4 bases between. This CDR3 comprises 13 residues. Per the germline V gene, CDR1 is SGHTA and CDR2 is FQGNSA. The CDR3 region is CASSLGSYNEQFF. The CDR3, as DNA: TGTGCCAGCAGCTTAGGGAGCTACAATGAGCAGTTCTTC.

The chain is built from TRBV19 and TRBJ1-2; 8 nucleotides align to TRBD1. The V segment lost 7 bases and the J segment 8 bases; nucleotides outside the gene matches: 12. Germline loops: CDR1 LNHDA, CDR2 SQIVND (reference sequence). This CDR3 region has 14 residues. In DNA form, the CDR3 reads TGTGCCAGTATCGGGACAGGCCGCATCGGGGGCTACACCTTC. Amino acid sequence: CASIGTGRIGGYTF.

The CDR3 loop reads CASSQQQGYDQPQHF. Written as DNA, the CDR3 is TGTGCCAGCAGCCAACAACAGGGCTACGATCAGCCCCAGCATTTT. This chain joins TRBV4-2 and TRBJ1-5; TRBD1 is a possible D gene (6 bases). V was trimmed by 2 bases and J by 5 bases, leaving 13 bases between them. CDR1 and CDR2 (germline): LGHNA, YNFKEQ. CDR3 length equals 15 residues.

The chain joins TRBV7-6 to TRBJ1-6; D not certain. Germline V gene sequence: CDR1 SGHVS, CDR2 FNYEAQ. Trimming took off 0 bases at V and 7 bases at J, with 4 bases between the two ends. CDR3 size: 13 residues. The CDR3 spells CASSLAANSPLHF. The CDR3 DNA follows: TGTGCCAGCAGCTTAGCCGCGAATTCACCCCTCCACTTT. Using reference TRBV7-6 and TRBJ1-6 for the parts outside the CDR3, the full variable domain is GAGVSQSPRYKVTKRGQDVALRCDPISGHVSLYWYRQALGQGPEFLTYFNYEAQQDKSGLPNDRFSAERPEGSISTLTIQRTEQRDSAMYRCASSLAANSPLHFGNGTRLTVT.

The chain carries TRBV7-2 and TRBJ2-3; no firm D call. This CDR3 has 12 residues. Trimming shortened V by 5 bases and J by 6 bases, and 9 bases separated the two germline ends. Per the germline V gene, CDR1 is SGHTA and CDR2 is FQGNSA. The CDR3 bases are TGTGCCAGCAGCCCCTCTTTGGATACGCAGTATTTT. The encoded protein is CASSPSLDTQYF.

About this clone: A junction end diverges from the germline sequence, so it may reflect a read error. J is TRBJ2-7 and V is TRBV11-3; possible D gene TRBD1, 6 bases. Germline loops: CDR1 SGHNT, CDR2 YENEEA. The CDR3 loop spans 13 amino acids. The DNA for the CDR3 is TGTGCCAGCGGAAACAGGGCCTCCGACGAGCAGTACTTC. This sequence encodes CASGNRASDEQYF.